The 2 T cell receptor beta chains below all came from one sample that was sequenced in a study of cytomegalovirus exposure and HLA in healthy donors. With 60 Vbeta and 13 Jbeta primers, the PCR was carried out. Here immunoSEQ multiplex PCR was the method, and the copy in TCRdb shows in-frame clones only, minus some. The table shows roughly 190,000 clones, with around 83% occurring only once. The sequenced sample consisted of PBMCs. The receptors stem from a woman between 50 and 59 years old in good health and CMV-seropositive.

V gene TRBV4-3 combines with J gene TRBJ1-2; D perhaps matches TRBD1 (5 bases). V was cut by 4 bases and J by 3 bases, with 9 bases left in between. The germline V gene encodes CDR1 LGHNA and CDR2 YSLEER. This CDR3 has 13 residues. The CDR3 DNA is TGCGCCAGCAGCCTTGACAGAGACTATGGCTACACCTTC. This codes for CASSLDRDYGYTF.

The gene calls are TRBV4-3 and TRBJ2-2, with 10 bases aligning to TRBD1. J was trimmed by 3 bases and V by 0 bases; bases with no gene match: 7. The CDR3 is made up of 18 amino acids. Looked up from germline, CDR1 is LGHNA and CDR2 is YSLEER. CDR3 residues: CASSQEWLGTGDTGELFF. The CDR3 coding sequence is TGCGCCAGCAGCCAAGAGTGGCTTGGGACAGGGGACACCGGGGAGCTGTTTTTT.